Below, 6 T cell receptor beta chains from the same sample are listed, as sequenced in a study of blood T cell repertoires in COVID-19 (dated by TCRdb to the early 2020s). The method behind the library was the immunoSEQ multiplex PCR assay. TCRdb limited this immuneACCESS table to in-frame rearrangements with V and J called. A share of clones is missing; checked studies link under half to unresolved V genes, and the rest is unexplained. For this sample there are 200,000 to 250,000 clones; approximately 78% appear just once. In total, the top ten clones hold over 4% of the sample. Sequenced material: peripheral blood. The source is a woman in her 70s with COVID-19, enrolled during active disease.

The rearrangement uses TRBV18 and TRBJ2-3; possibly TRBD1 for D (6 bases). The germline V and J ends were trimmed by 2 bases and 5 bases, with 11 bases remaining between them. The CDR3 is made up of 14 amino acids. Germline lookup yields CDR1 KGHSH and CDR2 LQKENI. The CDR3 nucleotides read TGTGCCAGCTCACCAACAGGGCAAGGAGATACGCAGTATTTT. Translation: CASSPTGQGDTQYF.

V usage is TRBV7-3 and J usage is TRBJ1-1; D perhaps matches TRBD1 (5 bases). This CDR3 region has 13 residues. The ends were cut back, 5 bases at V and 6 bases at J, with 13 bases in the middle. CDR1 is SGHTA, CDR2 FQGTGA, per germline. The CDR3 loop is CASSPRGLAEAFF. The CDR3 DNA reads TGTGCCAGCAGCCCAAGGGGCCTAGCTGAAGCTTTCTTT.

The chain links TRBV5-1 to TRBJ2-2; D is possibly TRBD1 (6 bases). Trimming removed 0 bases from V and 4 bases from J, with 16 bases in between. CDR1 is SGHRS and CDR2 is YFSETQ in the germline V gene. The CDR3 runs 17 residues. CDR3 protein: CASSLVGTLASTGELFF. CDR3 nucleotide sequence: TGCGCCAGCAGCTTGGTGGGGACACTCGCGAGCACCGGGGAGCTGTTTTTT.

This chain joins TRBV4-1 and TRBJ1-3; D is uncertain. Germline V lookup: CDR1 MGHRA, CDR2 YSYEKL. The CDR3 has 14 residues. V was clipped by 3 bases and J by 2 bases, with 8 bases between them. The CDR3 protein is CASSHVAAGNTIYF. In nucleotides, the CDR3 is TGCGCCAGCAGCCATGTAGCGGCTGGAAACACCATATATTTT.

This clone was seen only once. The V gene is TRBV6-5, the J gene TRBJ2-7; 12 nucleotides match TRBD2. Germline CDR1 and CDR2: MNHEY and SVGAGI. Trimming removed 8 bases from V and 3 bases from J; junction bases left unmatched: 8. This CDR3 spans 15 amino acids. The CDR3 DNA reads as TGTGCCAGCCGTAACCCGACTAGCGGGAGCTACGAGCAGTACTTC. It is translated as CASRNPTSGSYEQYF.

The J gene is TRBJ2-5, the V gene TRBV7-2; D remains ambiguous. The CDR3 extends over 14 amino acids. Germline V gene data show CDR1 as SGHTA and CDR2 as FQGNSA. Trimming took off 2 bases at V and 3 bases at J, with 10 bases between the two ends. The CDR3 bases are TGTGCCAGCAGCTTAATGTCGGCGGAAGAGACCCAGTACTTC. This gives the protein CASSLMSAEETQYF.